This T cell receptor beta chain is drawn from a study of identical twins. Note on this clonotype: The antigen remains unidentified.

Study outcomes and limitations: Analyses of zero insertions could be partly confounded by invariant MAIT and iNKT cells.

The V end was cut by 4 bases, the J end by 3 bases, with 19 bases between. The CDR3 runs to 16 residues. Germline assignment: CDR1 MDHEN and CDR2 SYDVKM. Unique molecular identifiers were present on the cDNA, which also gained a universal primer site by template switching. A single record per CDR3 protein comes from TCRdb applying MiXCR to the 5' RACE reads. The sample comprises 510,000 or so distinct CDR3 sequences, roughly 15% of which are singletons, and around 0.4% rests with the top ten. The same data also contributed to another study, on yellow fever vaccine responses in identical twins.

The clonotype comes from a woman under 30 in good health. J is TRBJ2-7 and V is TRBV28; a possible D gene is TRBD1 (8 bases). Sample: CD4+ T cells sorted from blood. CDR3: CASSSGGTGGSYEQYF. The CDR3 DNA reads as TGTGCCAGCAGTTCGGGAGGTACAGGGGGGAGCTACGAGCAGTACTTC.